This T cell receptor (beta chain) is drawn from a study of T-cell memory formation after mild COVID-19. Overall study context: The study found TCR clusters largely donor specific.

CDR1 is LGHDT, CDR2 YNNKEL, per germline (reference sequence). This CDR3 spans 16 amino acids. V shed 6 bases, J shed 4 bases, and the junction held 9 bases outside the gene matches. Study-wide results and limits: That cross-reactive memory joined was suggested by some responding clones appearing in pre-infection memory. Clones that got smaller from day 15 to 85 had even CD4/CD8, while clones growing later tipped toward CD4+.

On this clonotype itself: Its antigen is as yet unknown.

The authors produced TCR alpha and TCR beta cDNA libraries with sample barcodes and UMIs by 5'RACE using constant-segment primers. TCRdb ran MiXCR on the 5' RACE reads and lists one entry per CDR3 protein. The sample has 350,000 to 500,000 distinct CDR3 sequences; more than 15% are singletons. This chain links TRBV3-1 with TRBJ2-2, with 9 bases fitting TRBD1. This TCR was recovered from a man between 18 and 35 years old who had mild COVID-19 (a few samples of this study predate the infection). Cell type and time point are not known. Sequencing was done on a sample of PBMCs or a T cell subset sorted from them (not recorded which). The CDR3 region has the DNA TGTGCCAGCAGGCATACCTACAGGGGGCCCACCGGGGAGCTGTTTTTT. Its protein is CASRHTYRGPTGELFF.